Given below is one T cell receptor (beta chain) in context. Antigen specificity is unknown. The data derive from a study of shared clonotypes between healthy human individuals. For the study at large: Each donor had three CD4 naive, three CD4 memory, two CD8 naive and one CD8 memory plate. Findings of the study overall: Memory subsets generally showed lower estimated richness than naive subsets.

Germline V gene sequence: CDR1 WSHSY, CDR2 SAAADI. The CDR3 covers 16 residues. The V gene end was trimmed by 6 bases and the J gene end by 0 bases; junction bases not matched to a gene: 8. In the original processing: Quality scores were absent from the junction-only immunoSEQ sequences, so filtering differed. TCRdb's copy holds only in-frame clones and misses some; the assay was immunoSEQ multiplex PCR. That table is the source of V, J and clone size, and D and trimming were worked out from the DNA. The data contain a few hundred thousand clones, about nine tenths of them seen just once; the ten biggest clones take up 15% to 20%.

The chain is built from TRBV10-2 and TRBJ1-3, with 7 bases lining up with TRBD1. Sequencing was done on a sample of memory CD8+ T cells sorted from blood. Specified subset: CD45RO+ cells pooled with CCR7-negative TemRA cells. The receptor's source is a young man in good health. The CDR3 region has the DNA TGCGCCAGCAGCCTTAGGACAGGCGGCTCTGGAAACACCATATATTTT. This sequence encodes CASSLRTGGSGNTIYF.